The 11 T cell receptor beta chains listed next were all sequenced from one sample in a study of T cell repertoires in cytomegalovirus infection. Each CDR3 protein is one row after TCRdb ran MiXCR on the reads. The data hold more than 250,000 distinct CDR3 sequences, with 20% to 25% observed a single time. The antigens of these receptors remain unknown. The sample consisted of cultured PBMCs, taken from culture after CMV antigen stimulation. The receptors come from a human donor in good health (CMV status not recorded). Some clones in this sample may be carry-over from other donors' samples.

This clonotype was detected ten times or more. The V gene is TRBV6-6, the J gene TRBJ1-3; TRBD1 aligns across 9 bases. The CDR3 has 17 amino acids. The V and J ends lost 2 bases and 7 bases, in that order; junction bases with no gene match: 12. Germline lookup yields CDR1 MNHNY and CDR2 SVGAGI (reference sequence). The CDR3 loop is CASSYPGQGKGLNTIYF. CDR3 in DNA: TGTGCCAGCAGTTACCCGGGACAGGGAAAGGGTTTGAACACCATATATTTT.

This chain links TRBV6-5 with TRBJ1-2; possible D gene TRBD1, 5 bases. The CDR3 runs to 16 residues. CDR1 is MNHEY, CDR2 SVGAGI, per germline. Trimming removed 0 bases at V and 2 bases at J, with 13 bases between. The CDR3 sequence: CASSYSADGGNYGYTF. As DNA, the CDR3 is TGTGCCAGCAGTTACTCAGCCGACGGGGGGAACTATGGCTACACCTTC.

The rearrangement links TRBV28 to TRBJ1-4; possibly TRBD1 for D (5 bases). V dropped 6 bases and J dropped 3 bases, with 11 bases sitting between them. Germline V lookup: CDR1 MDHEN, CDR2 SYDVKM. The CDR3 spans 14 residues. The DNA for the CDR3 is TGTGCCAGCAGGGAGGGACGGGCTAATGAAAAACTGTTTTTT. Amino acid sequence: CASREGRANEKLFF.

This clonotype was detected many times. This chain uses TRBV7-2 with TRBJ1-1; 7 bases are shared with TRBD1. The V segment lost 3 bases and the J segment 0 bases; nucleotides outside the gene matches: 7. CDR1 is SGHTA, CDR2 FQGNSA, per germline. CDR3 length equals 16 residues. CDR3 in DNA: TGTGCCAGCAGCTTCCAACCGGGACAGATGAACACTGAAGCTTTCTTT. Translation: CASSFQPGQMNTEAFF.

This chain links TRBV19 with TRBJ1-5, with a tentative D call TRBD1 (6 bases). The V end was cut by 3 bases, the J end by 7 bases, with 7 bases between. The CDR3 contains 12 residues. CDR1 is LNHDA and CDR2 is SQIVND in the germline V gene (reference sequence). In DNA, the CDR3 is TGTGCCAGTAGTATGAGGGGGCAGCCCCAGCATTTT. Residues: CASSMRGQPQHF.

The V and J genes are TRBV12-3 or TRBV12-4 and TRBJ2-3; 9 bases fit TRBD1. V shed 4 bases, J shed 6 bases, and the junction held 8 bases outside the gene matches. This CDR3 has 15 amino acids. In DNA, the CDR3 is TGTGCCAGCAGTTGGGGGACAGGGAGGGTGGATACGCAGTATTTT. Protein: CASSWGTGRVDTQYF.

This clonotype has only a few counts. This rearrangement joins TRBV12-3 or TRBV12-4 to TRBJ1-5; D remains ambiguous. V was shortened by 4 bases and J by 8 bases, with 12 bases between the two germline ends. The CDR3 spans 13 residues. The CDR3 bases are TGTGCCAGCAGTTCTGACGCGTGGGAGCCCCAGCATTTT. Its translation: CASSSDAWEPQHF.

This chain joins TRBV2 and TRBJ2-1, with 8 positions matching TRBD2. The junction had 4 bases not matched to a gene; V was cut back by 3 bases and J by 0 bases. The V gene's germline CDR1 is SNHLY and CDR2 FYNNEI. The CDR3 is 16 residues long. Written as DNA, the CDR3 is TGTGCCAGCAGTGACTTAAGCGGGAGCTCCTACAATGAGCAGTTCTTC. It is translated as CASSDLSGSSYNEQFF.

This clonotype was seen a handful of times. The chain has TRBV7-9 and TRBJ2-1; 7 nucleotides line up with TRBD1. CDR1 and CDR2 from the germline V gene are SEHNR and FQNEAQ (reference sequence). The CDR3 has 14 residues. V dropped 1 base and J dropped 5; count of bases not matched to a gene: 2. This CDR3 is CASSLGGQHNEQFF. The CDR3 bases are TGTGCCAGCAGCTTAGGGGGACAGCACAATGAGCAGTTCTTC.

The V call is TRBV4-1, the J call TRBJ2-5; TRBD1 aligns across 7 bases. Germline trimming cut 0 bases from V and 1 base from J; bases unmatched to any gene: 5. The CDR3 runs 16 residues. Germline V gene sequence: CDR1 MGHRA, CDR2 YSYEKL. This chain's CDR3 is CASSQEKGTAQETQYF. The CDR3 nucleotides are TGCGCCAGCAGCCAAGAAAAGGGGACAGCCCAAGAGACCCAGTACTTC.

This clonotype occurred many times. The V gene is TRBV7-2, the J gene TRBJ2-7; D is possibly TRBD2 (6 bases). The germline CDR1 and CDR2 sequences are SGHTA and FQGNSA. Between the trimmed V and J ends, which lost 8 bases and 5 bases, there was a span of 16 bases. The CDR3 is 13 residues long. The DNA for the CDR3 is TGTGCCAGCGGGGGACTCGGCAGGAACGAGCAGTACTTC. Translating gives CASGGLGRNEQYF.